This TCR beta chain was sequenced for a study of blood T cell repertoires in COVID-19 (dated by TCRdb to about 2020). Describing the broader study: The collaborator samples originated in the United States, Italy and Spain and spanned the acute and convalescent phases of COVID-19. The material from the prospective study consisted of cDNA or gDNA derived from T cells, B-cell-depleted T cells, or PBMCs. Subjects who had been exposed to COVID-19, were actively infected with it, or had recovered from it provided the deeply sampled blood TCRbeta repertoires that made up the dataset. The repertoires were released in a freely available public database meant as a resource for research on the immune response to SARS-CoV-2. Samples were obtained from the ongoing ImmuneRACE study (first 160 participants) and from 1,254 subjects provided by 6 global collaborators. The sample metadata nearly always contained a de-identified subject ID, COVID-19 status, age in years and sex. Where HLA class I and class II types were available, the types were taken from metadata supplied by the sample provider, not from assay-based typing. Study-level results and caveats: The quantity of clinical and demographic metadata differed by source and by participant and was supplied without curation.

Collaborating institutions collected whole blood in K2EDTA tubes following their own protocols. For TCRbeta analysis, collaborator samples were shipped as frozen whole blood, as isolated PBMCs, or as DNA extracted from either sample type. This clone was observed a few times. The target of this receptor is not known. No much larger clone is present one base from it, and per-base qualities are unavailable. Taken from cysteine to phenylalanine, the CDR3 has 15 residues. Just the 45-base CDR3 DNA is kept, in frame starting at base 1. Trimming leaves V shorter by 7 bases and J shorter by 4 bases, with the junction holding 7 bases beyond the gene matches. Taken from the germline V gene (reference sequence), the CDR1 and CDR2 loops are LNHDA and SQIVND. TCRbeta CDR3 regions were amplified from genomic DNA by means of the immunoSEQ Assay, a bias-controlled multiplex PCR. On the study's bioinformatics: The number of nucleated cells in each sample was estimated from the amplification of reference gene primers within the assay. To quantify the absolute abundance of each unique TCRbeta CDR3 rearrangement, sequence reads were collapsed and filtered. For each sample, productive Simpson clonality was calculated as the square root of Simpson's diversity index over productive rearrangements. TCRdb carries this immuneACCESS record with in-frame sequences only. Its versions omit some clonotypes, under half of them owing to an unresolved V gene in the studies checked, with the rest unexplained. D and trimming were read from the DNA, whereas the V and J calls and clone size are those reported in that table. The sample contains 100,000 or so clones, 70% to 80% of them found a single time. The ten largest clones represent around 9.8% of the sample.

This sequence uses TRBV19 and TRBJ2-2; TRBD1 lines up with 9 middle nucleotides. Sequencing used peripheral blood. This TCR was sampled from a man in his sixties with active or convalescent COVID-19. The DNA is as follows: TGTGCCAGTACCACGGGACAGGGAACCACCGGGGAGCTGTTTTTT. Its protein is CASTTGQGTTGELFF.